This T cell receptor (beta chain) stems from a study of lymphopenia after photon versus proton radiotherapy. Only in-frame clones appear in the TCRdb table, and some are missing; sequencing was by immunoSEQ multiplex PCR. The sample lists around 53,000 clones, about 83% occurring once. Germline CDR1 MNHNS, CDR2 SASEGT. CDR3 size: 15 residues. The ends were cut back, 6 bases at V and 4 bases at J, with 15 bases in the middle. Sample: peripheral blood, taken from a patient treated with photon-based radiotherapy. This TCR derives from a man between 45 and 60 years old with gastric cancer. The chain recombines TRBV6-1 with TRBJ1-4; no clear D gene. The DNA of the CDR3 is TGTGCCAGCAGGAGGGAGACATTGCTTAATGAAAAACTGTTTTTT. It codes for CASRRETLLNEKLFF.